The 22 T cell receptor beta chains in this list originate from one sample, sequenced in a study of T cell responses to AZD1222 COVID-19 vaccine. Profiling relied on immunoSEQ multiplex PCR, and the TCRdb table lists in-frame clones only, not all of them. This table holds about 130,000 clones, about 92% found once. The specimen was peripheral blood, collected on day 0 of AZD1222 vaccination. The source is an adult in good health.

The chain employs TRBV11-2 and TRBJ1-1; 7 bases agree with TRBD1. V gave up 5 bases and J gave up 8 bases; unmatched junction bases: 11. Germline V gene lookup returns CDR1 SGHAT and CDR2 FQNNGV. This CDR3 has 14 amino acids. CDR3 bases: TGTGCCAGCAGCACCTCCGACAGGGCTAGAGAAGCTTTCTTT. Translation gives CASSTSDRAREAFF.

V and J are TRBV5-1 and TRBJ1-2; D is uncertain. Germline V gene lookup returns CDR1 SGHRS and CDR2 YFSETQ. V lost 2 bases to trimming and J lost 5 bases, with 13 bases between them. The CDR3 is made up of 14 amino acids. DNA of the CDR3: TGCGCCAGCAGCTTAGCCCTGAGTCCGTATGGCTACACCTTC. Translation: CASSLALSPYGYTF.

The CDR3 bases are TGTGCCAGCAGCTCCCACAGGGTGGAGAACACTGAAGCTTTCTTT. Its translation: CASSSHRVENTEAFF. V gene TRBV7-2 combines with J gene TRBJ1-1, with a weak D call TRBD1 (6 bases). CDR3 length: 15 amino acids. Trimming took off 4 bases at V and 1 base at J, with 13 bases between the two ends. Germline V CDR1 and CDR2: SGHTA, FQGNSA.

This clone was observed a single time. V is TRBV27 and J is TRBJ2-7, with TRBD2 identical over 7 bases. Germline V gene sequence: CDR1 MNHEY, CDR2 SMNVEV (reference sequence). The trim removed 4 bases at V and 2 bases at J, leaving 14 bases unmatched. The CDR3 covers 17 residues. The CDR3 DNA reads as TGTGCCAGCAGTTCTTCAGCCGGTCGGGGAGGGACCTACGAGCAGTACTTC. This translates into CASSSSAGRGGTYEQYF.

V and J are TRBV7-8 and TRBJ1-4, with TRBD1 identical over 7 bases. The germline V gene encodes CDR1 SGHVS and CDR2 FQNEAQ. Unmatched junction bases numbered 5, after V lost 5 bases and J lost 5 bases. The length of the CDR3 is 14 residues. CDR3 protein: CASSPRDSNEKLFF. The DNA of the CDR3 is TGTGCCAGCAGCCCGCGGGACAGCAATGAAAAACTGTTTTTT.

This chain uses TRBV12-5 with TRBJ1-1, with TRBD1 identical over 10 bases. J lost 1 base, V lost 6 bases, and 2 bases had no gene match. The CDR3 has 14 residues. Germline V gene sequence: CDR1 LGHNT, CDR2 FRNRAP. In DNA, the CDR3 is TGTGCTAGTGGCGGGGACAGGGGGAACACTGAAGCTTTCTTT. It is translated as CASGGDRGNTEAFF.

The chain links TRBV5-6 to TRBJ1-4; possibly TRBD1 for D (6 bases). Germline V CDR1 and CDR2: SGHDT, YYEEEE. The CDR3 loop spans 16 amino acids. The V end was cut by 2 bases, the J end by 0 bases, with 11 bases between. CDR3 sequence: CASSLGGGATNEKLFF. The CDR3 DNA reads as TGTGCCAGCAGCTTAGGAGGGGGTGCAACTAATGAAAAACTGTTTTTT. Filled out from reference TRBV5-6 and TRBJ1-4, the complete variable domain reads DAGVTQSPTHLIKTRGQQVTLRCSPKSGHDTVSWYQQALGQGPQFIFQYYEEEERQRGNFPDRFSGHQFPNYSSELNVNALLLGDSALYLCASSLGGGATNEKLFFGSGTQLSVL.

The rearrangement uses TRBV2 and TRBJ1-5, with D unresolved. There are 14 residues in the CDR3. CDR1 and CDR2 from the germline V gene are SNHLY and FYNNEI. The V gene lost 3 bases and the J gene lost 7 bases, with 13 bases spanning the gap. The CDR3, as DNA: TGTGCCAGCAGTGAGTTGTTGGGATACCAGCCCCAGCATTTT. This gives the protein CASSELLGYQPQHF. The variable domain in full, with the rest retrieved from reference TRBV2 and TRBJ1-5, is EPEVTQTPSHQVTQMGQEVILRCVPISNHLYFYWYRQILGQKVEFLVSFYNNEISEKSEIFDDQFSVERPDGSNFTLKIRSTKLEDSAMYFCASSELLGYQPQHFGDGTRLSIL.

This clone was picked up one time. The chain carries TRBV2 and TRBJ1-1; D not certain. Germline V lookup: CDR1 SNHLY, CDR2 FYNNEI. The germline V and J ends were trimmed by 7 bases and 2 bases, with 11 bases remaining between them. The CDR3 consists of 13 residues. DNA for the CDR3: TGTGCCAGCACCGTCCTCAGTAACACTGAAGCTTTCTTT. Translation: CASTVLSNTEAFF.

This rearrangement joins TRBV6-5 to TRBJ2-1; D might be TRBD2 (5 bases). Between the trimmed V and J ends, which lost 6 bases and 7 bases, there was a span of 19 bases. CDR1 MNHEY and CDR2 SVGAGI come from the germline V gene. CDR3 size: 15 residues. Here the CDR3 DNA reads TGTGCCAGCAGGGATACTTCTTCCCGAGGGAATGAGCAGTTCTTC. This translates into CASRDTSSRGNEQFF.

V is TRBV20-1 and J is TRBJ1-1; D gene uncertain. The CDR3 covers 13 residues. V was clipped by 3 bases and J by 2 bases, with 10 bases between them. Germline CDR1 DFQATT, CDR2 SNEGSKA (reference sequence). CDR3 loop: CSASRGLNTEAFF. In nucleotides, the CDR3 is TGCAGTGCTAGTCGTGGACTTAACACTGAAGCTTTCTTT.

The chain employs TRBV10-3 and TRBJ1-5; no clear D. The CDR3 sequence is 16 residues long. Per germline, CDR1 ENHRY and CDR2 SYGVKD. The germline V and J ends were trimmed by 0 bases and 7 bases, with 16 bases remaining between them. CDR3 bases: TGTGCCATCAGTGAGTCCGTGGCCCGTACCTTACAGCCCCAGCATTTT. This encodes CAISESVARTLQPQHF.

The rearrangement links TRBV4-2 to TRBJ2-2, with D possibly TRBD2 on 5 matching bases. The V gene's germline CDR1 is LGHNA and CDR2 YNFKEQ. CDR3 length: 18 amino acids. Between the trimmed V and J ends, which lost 0 bases and 3 bases, there was a span of 17 bases. The CDR3 bases are TGTGCCAGCAGCCAAGAATCCCTCGTACGGGGATACACCGGGGAGCTGTTTTTT. This gives the protein CASSQESLVRGYTGELFF.

The rearrangement uses TRBV4-2 and TRBJ1-1; the match to TRBD1 covers 7 bases. Germline values: CDR1 LGHNA, CDR2 YNFKEQ. The CDR3 is made up of 15 amino acids. Unmatched junction bases numbered 6, after V lost 1 base and J lost 4 bases. The CDR3 bases are TGTGCCAGCAGCCAAGGGATAGCAGGGGGCACTGAAGCTTTCTTT. Translation: CASSQGIAGGTEAFF.

V gene TRBV4-2 combines with J gene TRBJ2-7; TRBD2 matches at 15 bases. The CDR3 spans 20 residues. The junction had 14 bases not matched to a gene; V was cut back by 0 bases and J by 5 bases. The germline CDR1 and CDR2 sequences are LGHNA and YNFKEQ. CDR3 nucleotide sequence: TGTGCCAGCAGCCAAGATTACGGACTAGCGGGGGGGCCAGGGTTCAACGAGCAGTACTTC. Protein product: CASSQDYGLAGGPGFNEQYF.

The V call is TRBV27, the J call TRBJ2-3; 8 nucleotides match TRBD1. CDR3 length: 13 amino acids. J lost 3 bases, V lost 8 bases, and 4 bases had no gene match. The V gene's germline CDR1 is MNHEY and CDR2 SMNVEV (reference sequence). DNA of the CDR3: TGTGCCAGCGTAAGACAGGGGACAGATACGCAGTATTTT. This gives the protein CASVRQGTDTQYF.

The chain uses TRBV5-1 and TRBJ1-1; D gene uncertain. The CDR3 length is 14 residues. From germline, CDR1 is SGHRS and CDR2 YFSETQ. Trimming removed 0 bases at V and 7 bases at J, with 13 bases between. The CDR3, as DNA: TGCGCCAGCAGCTTGGCAGGTACGGGCCTTGAAGCTTTCTTT. Residues: CASSLAGTGLEAFF.

This sequence joins TRBV19 and TRBJ1-5, with 12 bases aligning to TRBD1. CDR1 LNHDA and CDR2 SQIVND come from the germline V gene (reference sequence). V lost 5 bases and J lost 6; bases outside the gene matches: 8. CDR3 length: 16 residues. The CDR3, as DNA: TGTGCCAGTAGTCCGGGACAGGGGGCGGTTGTTCAGCCCCAGCATTTT. This translates into CASSPGQGAVVQPQHF. The full variable domain, its missing parts supplied by reference TRBV19 and TRBJ1-5, is DGGITQSPKYLFRKEGQNVTLSCEQNLNHDAMYWYRQDPGQGLRLIYYSQIVNDFQKGDIAEGYSVSREKKESFPLTVTSAQKNPTAFYLCASSPGQGAVVQPQHFGDGTRLSIL.

The V gene is TRBV11-1, the J gene TRBJ1-1, with TRBD1 identical over 10 bases. The CDR3 length is 16 residues. Trimming removed 1 base from V and 0 bases from J; junction bases left unmatched: 2. The germline CDR1 and CDR2 sequences are SGHAT and FQDESV (reference sequence). The CDR3 is CASSLVGTGVNTEAFF. CDR3 sequence (DNA): TGTGCCAGCAGCTTAGTTGGGACAGGGGTGAACACTGAAGCTTTCTTT.

This clone was seen just once. The V and J genes are TRBV30 and TRBJ1-2; the D is unclear. The CDR3 covers 16 residues. CDR1 GTSNPN and CDR2 SVGIG come from the germline V gene (reference sequence). In DNA form, the CDR3 reads TGTGCATCTGGTATGGGAGTGGGGTACAAACTCGATGGCTACACCTTC. Its protein is CASGMGVGYKLDGYTF.

V gene TRBV30 combines with J gene TRBJ2-7, with unresolved D. V lost 2 bases, J lost 2 bases, and 19 bases lay in between. Per germline, CDR1 GTSNPN and CDR2 SVGIG (reference sequence). The CDR3 runs 16 residues. CDR3 region: CAWSSRKGRFAYEQYF. CDR3 DNA sequence: TGTGCCTGGAGTTCGCGAAAGGGCAGGTTCGCCTACGAGCAGTACTTC.

The gene calls are TRBV5-6 and TRBJ1-1; 9 bases match TRBD1. V was pared by 3 bases and J by 7 bases, with 10 bases of the junction left unmatched. The CDR3 is 15 residues long. Germline V gives CDR1 SGHDT, CDR2 YYEEEE. CDR3 region: CASSSPRTGADEAFF. Written as DNA, the CDR3 is TGTGCCAGCAGCTCACCTAGGACAGGGGCAGATGAAGCTTTCTTT.